Shown below are 10 T cell receptor beta chains from a single sample sequenced in a study of cytomegalovirus exposure and HLA in healthy donors. In the PCR, 60 Vbeta and 13 Jbeta primers were used. TCRdb's table, derived via immunoSEQ multiplex PCR, lists solely in-frame clones and lacks some. The table lists roughly 190,000 clones, nearly 80% of them singletons. The sample taken for sequencing was PBMCs. These receptors all stem from a female donor in good health and CMV-seronegative.

This chain connects TRBV7-3 to TRBJ2-7; 9 bases line up with TRBD2. The germline V gene has CDR1 SGHTA and CDR2 FQGTGA. This CDR3 contains 14 residues. Trimming at V came to 2 bases and at J to 3 bases, leaving 2 bases not matched to a gene. CDR3 in DNA: TGTGCCAGCAGCTTATATAGCGGGAGCTACGAGCAGTACTTC. This encodes CASSLYSGSYEQYF.

The rearrangement joins TRBV9 to TRBJ2-3; the match to TRBD1 covers 9 bases. Germline CDR1 reads SGDLS; CDR2 reads YYNGEE. V gave up 4 bases and J gave up 6 bases; unmatched junction bases: 6. The CDR3 has 14 amino acids. In DNA, the CDR3 is TGTGCCAGCAGCATTGGGGACAGGGTCGATACGCAGTATTTT. It encodes CASSIGDRVDTQYF.

For the CDR3, the DNA is TGTGCCATCAGTGAGTCGAGTGCAGGGGGCGTTGGCAATGAGCAGTTCTTC. Protein product: CAISESSAGGVGNEQFF. This rearrangement joins TRBV10-3 to TRBJ2-1; 8 bases map to TRBD1. J was trimmed by 6 bases and V by 0 bases; bases with no gene match: 10. The CDR3 sequence is 17 residues long. Germline V gene data show CDR1 as ENHRY and CDR2 as SYGVKD.

The chain employs TRBV19 and TRBJ1-5; TRBD1 matches at 11 bases. This CDR3 has 17 residues. Germline-derived CDR1 and CDR2 are LNHDA and SQIVND (reference sequence). J gave up 4 bases and V 6 bases, and 11 bases lay outside the gene matches. The CDR3 region is CASRKSGTGGSNQPQHF. In nucleotides, the CDR3 is TGTGCCAGTAGGAAGAGCGGGACAGGGGGAAGTAATCAGCCCCAGCATTTT.

The chain recombines TRBV19 with TRBJ1-1; tentatively, D is TRBD1 (5 bases). V gave up 1 base and J gave up 1 base, with 13 bases separating them. This CDR3 has 16 residues. The germline V gene has CDR1 LNHDA and CDR2 SQIVND (reference sequence). Here the CDR3 DNA reads TGTGCCAGTAGTATAGGGGGCAGGATCCGGAACACTGAAGCTTTCTTT. Translation: CASSIGGRIRNTEAFF.

CDR3 region: CASSQRTGNTEAFF. The CDR3 nucleotides are TGTGCCAGCAGTCAACGGACAGGGAACACTGAAGCTTTCTTT. V usage is TRBV2 and J usage is TRBJ1-1, with 7 bases that match TRBD1. Germline CDR1 SNHLY, CDR2 FYNNEI. The CDR3 runs 14 residues. With V trimmed by 5 bases and J by 1 base, 4 bases remained unmatched.

This sequence joins TRBV10-3 and TRBJ2-5, with D possibly being TRBD2 (7 bases). Germline V gene sequence: CDR1 ENHRY, CDR2 SYGVKD. Between the trimmed V and J ends, which lost 10 bases and 5 bases, there was a span of 14 bases. CDR3 length: 12 amino acids. CDR3 protein: CATKGGGETQYF. Here the CDR3 DNA reads TGTGCCACCAAAGGGGGAGGGGAGACCCAGTACTTC.

The chain links TRBV7-2 to TRBJ2-3; D remains unclear. The CDR3 length is 14 residues. Trimming left V 0 bases short and J 4 bases short, with 8 bases between. Germline V gene data show CDR1 as SGHTA and CDR2 as FQGNSA. This chain's CDR3 is CASSLAQVADTQYF. CDR3 sequence (DNA): TGTGCCAGCAGCTTAGCGCAGGTGGCAGATACGCAGTATTTT.

J is TRBJ1-1 and V is TRBV19, with unresolved D. The germline CDR1 and CDR2 sequences are LNHDA and SQIVND (reference sequence). Trimming removed 5 bases from V and 10 bases from J, with 14 bases in between. This CDR3 comprises 12 residues. CDR3 residues: CASSSLTTVAFF. CDR3 sequence (DNA): TGTGCCAGTAGTTCCTTGACAACCGTAGCTTTCTTT.

This rearrangement joins TRBV4-3 to TRBJ2-3, with 7 bases matching TRBD2. V gave up 4 bases and J gave up 2 bases; unmatched junction bases: 3. This CDR3 region has 14 residues. CDR1 LGHNA and CDR2 YSLEER come from the germline V gene. The CDR3 reads CASSRGTTTDTQYF. CDR3 in DNA: TGCGCCAGCAGCCGCGGGACTACCACAGATACGCAGTATTTT.